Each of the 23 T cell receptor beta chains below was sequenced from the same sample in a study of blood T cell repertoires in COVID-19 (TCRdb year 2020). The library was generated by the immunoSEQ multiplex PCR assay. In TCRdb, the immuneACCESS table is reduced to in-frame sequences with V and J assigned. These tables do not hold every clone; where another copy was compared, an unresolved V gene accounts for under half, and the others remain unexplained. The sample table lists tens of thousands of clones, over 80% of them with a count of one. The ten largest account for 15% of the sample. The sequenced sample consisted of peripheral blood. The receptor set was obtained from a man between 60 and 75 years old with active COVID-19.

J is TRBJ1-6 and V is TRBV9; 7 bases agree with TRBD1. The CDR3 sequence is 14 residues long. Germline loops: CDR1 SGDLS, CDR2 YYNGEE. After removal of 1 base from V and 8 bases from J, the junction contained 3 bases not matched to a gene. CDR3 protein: CASSVTGVDSPLHF. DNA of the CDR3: TGTGCCAGCAGCGTAACAGGGGTTGATTCACCCCTCCACTTT.

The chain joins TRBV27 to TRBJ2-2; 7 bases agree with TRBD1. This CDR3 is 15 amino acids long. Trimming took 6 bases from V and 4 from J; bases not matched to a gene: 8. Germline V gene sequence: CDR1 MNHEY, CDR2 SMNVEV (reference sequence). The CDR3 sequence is CASSPGTVVTGELFF. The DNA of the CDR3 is TGTGCCAGCAGCCCCGGGACAGTGGTCACCGGGGAGCTGTTTTTT.

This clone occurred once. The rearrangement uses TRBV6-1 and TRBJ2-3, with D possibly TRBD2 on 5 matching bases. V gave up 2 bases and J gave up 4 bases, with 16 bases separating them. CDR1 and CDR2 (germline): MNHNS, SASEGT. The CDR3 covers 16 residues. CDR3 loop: CASSEHLALYPDTQYF. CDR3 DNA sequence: TGTGCCAGCAGTGAACATCTAGCTCTCTATCCAGATACGCAGTATTTT.

The CDR3 region is CASSLGGGSYNEQFF. CDR3 DNA: TGTGCCAGCAGTTTAGGGGGCGGCTCCTACAATGAGCAGTTCTTC. The chain links TRBV5-4 to TRBJ2-1, with 7 positions matching TRBD1. The CDR3 runs 15 residues. V lost 5 bases, J lost 0 bases, and 5 bases stayed unmatched. Germline CDR1 SGHNT, CDR2 YYREEE (reference sequence).

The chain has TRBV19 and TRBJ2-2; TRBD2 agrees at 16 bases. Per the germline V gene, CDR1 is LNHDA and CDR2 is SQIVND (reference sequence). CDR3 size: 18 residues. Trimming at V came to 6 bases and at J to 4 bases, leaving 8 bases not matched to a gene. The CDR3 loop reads CASRSRGTSGGATGELFF. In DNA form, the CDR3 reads TGTGCCAGTAGATCCCGGGGGACTAGCGGGGGGGCCACCGGGGAGCTGTTTTTT.

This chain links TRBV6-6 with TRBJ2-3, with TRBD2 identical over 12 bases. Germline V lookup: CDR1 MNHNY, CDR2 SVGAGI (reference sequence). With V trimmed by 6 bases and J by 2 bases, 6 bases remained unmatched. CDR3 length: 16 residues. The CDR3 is CASRGTSGPYTDTQYF. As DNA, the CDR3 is TGTGCCAGCAGAGGGACTAGCGGGCCGTACACAGATACGCAGTATTTT.

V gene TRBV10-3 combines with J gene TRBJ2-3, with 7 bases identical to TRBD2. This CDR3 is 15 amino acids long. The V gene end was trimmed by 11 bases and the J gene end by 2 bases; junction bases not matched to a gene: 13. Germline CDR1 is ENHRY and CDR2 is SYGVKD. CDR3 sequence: CASGGISGDTDTQYF. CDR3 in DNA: TGTGCCTCGGGGGGAATTAGTGGGGACACAGATACGCAGTATTTT.

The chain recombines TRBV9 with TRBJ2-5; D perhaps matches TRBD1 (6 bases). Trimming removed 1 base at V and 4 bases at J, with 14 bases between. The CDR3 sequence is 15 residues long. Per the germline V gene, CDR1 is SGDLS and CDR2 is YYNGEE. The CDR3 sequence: CASSVQGLGAETQYF. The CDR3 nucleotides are TGTGCCAGCAGCGTACAGGGGTTGGGAGCAGAGACCCAGTACTTC.

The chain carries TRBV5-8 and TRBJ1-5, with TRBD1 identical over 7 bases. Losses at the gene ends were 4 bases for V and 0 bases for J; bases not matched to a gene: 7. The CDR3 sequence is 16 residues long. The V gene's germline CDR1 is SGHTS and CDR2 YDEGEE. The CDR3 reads CASSRRQGYSNQPQHF. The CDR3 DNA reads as TGTGCCAGCAGCAGACGACAGGGATATAGCAATCAGCCCCAGCATTTT.

The CDR3 spells CASSFRGRGGYTF. In DNA form, the CDR3 reads TGTGCCAGCAGTTTTCGGGGAAGAGGCGGCTACACCTTC. The J gene is TRBJ1-2, the V gene TRBV28; D not resolved. CDR1 and CDR2 from the germline V gene are MDHEN and SYDVKM. This CDR3 contains 13 residues. The germline V and J ends were trimmed by 3 bases and 8 bases, with 13 bases remaining between them.

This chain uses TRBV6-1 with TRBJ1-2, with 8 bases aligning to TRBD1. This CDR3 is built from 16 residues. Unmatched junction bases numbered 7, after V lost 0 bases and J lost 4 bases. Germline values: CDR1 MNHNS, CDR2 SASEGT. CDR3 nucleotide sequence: TGTGCCAGCAGTGAAGCGTCCACGGACAGGGTCTATGGCTACACCTTC. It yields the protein CASSEASTDRVYGYTF.

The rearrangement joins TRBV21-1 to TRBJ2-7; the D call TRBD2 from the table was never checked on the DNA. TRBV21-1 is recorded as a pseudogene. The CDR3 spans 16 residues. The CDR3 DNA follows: TGTGCCAGCGGACGGAGGCAAGCAGGTGGGATCTACGAGCAGTACTTC. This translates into CASGRRQAGGIYEQYF.

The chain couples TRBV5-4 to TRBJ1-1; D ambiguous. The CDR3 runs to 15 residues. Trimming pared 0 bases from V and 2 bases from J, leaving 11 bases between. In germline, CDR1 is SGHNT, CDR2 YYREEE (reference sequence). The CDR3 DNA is TGTGCCAGCAGCTTGGGGGCGACACCCAACACTGAAGCTTTCTTT. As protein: CASSLGATPNTEAFF.

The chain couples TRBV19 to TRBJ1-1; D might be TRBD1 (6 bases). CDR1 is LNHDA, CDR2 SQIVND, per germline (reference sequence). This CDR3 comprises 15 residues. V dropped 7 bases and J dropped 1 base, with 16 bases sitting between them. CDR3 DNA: TGTGCCAGTACAAAGGGGGGGGCGCGGAACACTGAAGCTTTCTTT. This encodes CASTKGGARNTEAFF.

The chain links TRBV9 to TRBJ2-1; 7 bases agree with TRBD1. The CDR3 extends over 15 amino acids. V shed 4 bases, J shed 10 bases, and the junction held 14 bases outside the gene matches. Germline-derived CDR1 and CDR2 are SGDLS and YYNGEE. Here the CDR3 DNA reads TGTGCCAGCAGCCCAGAGGGACAGCCATTCAACGAGCAGTTCTTC. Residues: CASSPEGQPFNEQFF. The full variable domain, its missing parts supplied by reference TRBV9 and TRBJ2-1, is DSGVTQTPKHLITATGQRVTLRCSPRSGDLSVYWYQQSLDQGLQFLIQYYNGEERAKGNILERFSAQQFPDLHSELNLSSLELGDSALYFCASSPEGQPFNEQFFGPGTRLTVL.

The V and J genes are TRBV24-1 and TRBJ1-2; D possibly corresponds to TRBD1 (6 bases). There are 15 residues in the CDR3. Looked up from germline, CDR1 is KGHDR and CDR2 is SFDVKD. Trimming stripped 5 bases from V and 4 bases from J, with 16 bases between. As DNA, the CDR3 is TGTGCCACCAGTGCAAGTGACGGGGGGCTCTATGGCTACACCTTC. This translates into CATSASDGGLYGYTF.

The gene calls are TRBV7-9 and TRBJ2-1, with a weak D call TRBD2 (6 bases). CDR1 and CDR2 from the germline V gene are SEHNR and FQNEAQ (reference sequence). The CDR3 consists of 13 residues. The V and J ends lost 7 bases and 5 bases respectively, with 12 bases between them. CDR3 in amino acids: CASTRLGDNEQFF. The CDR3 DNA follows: TGTGCCAGCACCCGACTAGGAGACAATGAGCAGTTCTTC.

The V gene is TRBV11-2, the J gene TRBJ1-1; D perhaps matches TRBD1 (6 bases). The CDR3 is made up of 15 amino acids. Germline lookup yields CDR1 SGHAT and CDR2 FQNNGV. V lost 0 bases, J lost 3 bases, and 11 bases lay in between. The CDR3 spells CASSLDRGGDTEAFF. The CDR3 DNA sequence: TGTGCCAGCAGCTTAGACAGGGGAGGGGACACTGAAGCTTTCTTT.

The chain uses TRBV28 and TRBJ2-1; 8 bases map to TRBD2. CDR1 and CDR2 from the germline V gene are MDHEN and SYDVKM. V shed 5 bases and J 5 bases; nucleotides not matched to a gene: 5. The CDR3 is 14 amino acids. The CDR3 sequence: CASSRGRPHNEQFF. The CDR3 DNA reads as TGTGCCAGCAGTCGCGGGAGGCCCCACAATGAGCAGTTCTTC.

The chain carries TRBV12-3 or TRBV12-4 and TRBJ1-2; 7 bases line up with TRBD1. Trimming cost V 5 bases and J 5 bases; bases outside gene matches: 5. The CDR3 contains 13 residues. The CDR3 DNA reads TGTGCCAGCAGTGAAGACAGGGATTATGGCTACACCTTC. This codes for CASSEDRDYGYTF.

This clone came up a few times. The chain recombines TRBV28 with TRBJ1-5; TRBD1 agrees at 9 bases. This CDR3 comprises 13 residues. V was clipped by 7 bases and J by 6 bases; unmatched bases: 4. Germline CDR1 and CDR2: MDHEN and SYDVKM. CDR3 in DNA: TGTGCCAGCAACACAGGGGGCAGTCAGCCCCAGCATTTT. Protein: CASNTGGSQPQHF.

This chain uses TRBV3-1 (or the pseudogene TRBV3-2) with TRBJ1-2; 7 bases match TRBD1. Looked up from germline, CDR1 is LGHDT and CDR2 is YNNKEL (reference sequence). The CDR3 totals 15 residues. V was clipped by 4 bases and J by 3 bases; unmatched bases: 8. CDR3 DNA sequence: TGTGCCAGCAGCCCAACATGGGACAGTGACTATGGCTACACCTTC. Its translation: CASSPTWDSDYGYTF.

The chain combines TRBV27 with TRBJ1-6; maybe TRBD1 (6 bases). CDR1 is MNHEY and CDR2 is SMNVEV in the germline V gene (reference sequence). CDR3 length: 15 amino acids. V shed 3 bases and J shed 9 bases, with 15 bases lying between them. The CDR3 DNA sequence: TGTGCCAGCAGTTTGAATGCAGGGGATCGTTCACCCCTCCACTTT. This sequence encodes CASSLNAGDRSPLHF.